This TCR beta chain is drawn from a study of blood T cells in healthy people across ages. Combining a sample-barcoded 5' primer with a J-beta primer mix, a second PCR ran for roughly 6 to 11 cycles. Using its own MiXCR run on the 5' RACE reads, TCRdb lists one record per CDR3 protein. Of more than 900,000 distinct CDR3 sequences listed, almost 25% are singletons. V was clipped by 0 bases and J by 7 bases; unmatched bases: 7. The CDR3 has 16 residues. Germline assignment: CDR1 LGHNA and CDR2 YSLEER. This clonotype was counted at least ten times. Another study also made use of these data, one on T cells of mothers and their children.

The sequence derives from a girl aged 2 to 9 in good health. The sample consisted of blood. J is TRBJ2-1 and V is TRBV4-3; 9 positions match TRBD2. In DNA, the CDR3 is TGCGCCAGCAGCCAAGATGGGGTAGCGGGGGTGAATGAGCAGTTCTTC. Its protein is CASSQDGVAGVNEQFF.